The source of this T cell receptor beta chain is a study of CD8 T cells in Susac syndrome. Germline-derived CDR1 and CDR2 are KGHDR and SFDVKD. Trimming took 4 bases from V and 4 from J; bases not matched to a gene: 8. CDR3 length: 16 residues. This clonotype appeared a single time. Peripheral blood CD8+ and CD4+ T cells were profiled by TCR beta sequencing. The multiple sclerosis control group comprised treatment-naive patients with stable or active relapsing-remitting disease. Purification of the CD8+ and CD4+ T cells relied on negative isolation, and TEMRA cells underwent FACS enrichment. The authors reverse transcribed about 0.5 to 1 ug RNA with random hexamers. Amplification of TCR beta CDR3 was carried out by immunoSEQ multiplex PCR, which covered 54 Vbeta and 13 Jbeta segments. A single record per CDR3 protein comes from TCRdb applying MiXCR to the immunoSEQ multiplex PCR reads. Of about 200,000 distinct CDR3 sequences listed, approximately 95% were seen once; the top ten hold around 0.08%.

Material: CD4+ T cells from PBMCs. The chain joins TRBV24-1 to TRBJ2-1; 8 positions match TRBD2. The clonotype comes from a human donor with multiple sclerosis. This CDR3 is CATSDLSGGLYNEQFF. CDR3 coding DNA: TGTGCCACCAGTGACCTGAGCGGGGGCCTGTACAATGAGCAGTTCTTC.